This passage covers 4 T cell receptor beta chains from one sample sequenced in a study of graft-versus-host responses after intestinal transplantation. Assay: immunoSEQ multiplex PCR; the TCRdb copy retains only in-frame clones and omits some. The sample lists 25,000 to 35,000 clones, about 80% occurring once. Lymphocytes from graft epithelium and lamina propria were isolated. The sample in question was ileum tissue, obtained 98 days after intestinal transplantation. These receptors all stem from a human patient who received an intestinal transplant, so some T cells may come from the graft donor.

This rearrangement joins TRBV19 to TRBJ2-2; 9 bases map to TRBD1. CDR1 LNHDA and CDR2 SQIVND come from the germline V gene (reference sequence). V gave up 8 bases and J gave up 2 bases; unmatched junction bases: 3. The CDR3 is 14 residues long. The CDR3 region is CASRTGVNTGELFF. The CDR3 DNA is TGTGCCAGTCGGACAGGGGTCAACACCGGGGAGCTGTTTTTT.

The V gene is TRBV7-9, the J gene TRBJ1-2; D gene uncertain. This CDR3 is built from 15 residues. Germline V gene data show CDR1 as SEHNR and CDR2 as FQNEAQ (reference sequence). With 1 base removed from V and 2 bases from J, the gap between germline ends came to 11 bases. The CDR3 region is CASSLESGLNYGYTF. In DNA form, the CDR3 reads TGTGCCAGCAGCTTAGAATCAGGCCTGAACTATGGCTACACCTTC.

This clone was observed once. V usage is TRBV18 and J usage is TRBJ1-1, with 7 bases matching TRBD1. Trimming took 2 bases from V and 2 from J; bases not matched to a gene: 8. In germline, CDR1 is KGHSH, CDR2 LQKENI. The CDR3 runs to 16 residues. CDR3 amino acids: CASSPFLRQGNTEAFF. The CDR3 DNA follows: TGTGCCAGCTCACCATTTCTTCGACAGGGTAACACTGAAGCTTTCTTT.

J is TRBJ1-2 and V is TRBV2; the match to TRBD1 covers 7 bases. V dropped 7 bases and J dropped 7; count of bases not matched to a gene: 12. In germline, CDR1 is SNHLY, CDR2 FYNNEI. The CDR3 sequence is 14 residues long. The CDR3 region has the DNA TGTGCCAGCAACAGGGGAACAGGGATCGGTGGCTACACCTTC. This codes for CASNRGTGIGGYTF.